A selection of T cell receptor beta chains follows, all from one sample in a study of shared clonotypes between healthy human individuals. Clones were sequenced by immunoSEQ multiplex PCR, and TCRdb holds only the in-frame ones, with some missing. This table has over a million clones, around 82% appearing once. Sequencing was carried out using memory CD4+ T cells from PBMCs. Receptor source: a man between 18 and 35 years old in good health. Some clones in this sample may be carry-over from other donors' samples. CDR3s include the opening cysteine and the closing phenylalanine or tryptophan. D genes are given only for firm matches. Part of the rows lack a size; the others show once, few, many or a class for expanded clones.

TGTGCCAGCAGTTACTCCGGGGGTGAGCAGTACTTC CASSYSGGEQYF . . TRBJ2-7 TRBV6-6
TGTGCCTGGAGCCTTATTAGTGGTGAGCAGTTCTTC CAWSLISGEQFF . . TRBJ2-1 TRBV30
TGTGCCAGCAGCTTAGACCGGGATACTACGCAGTATTTT CASSLDRDTTQYF . . TRBJ2-3 TRBV7-6
TGTGCCAGCAGTGCGGAGTTGAACACTGAAGCTTTCTTT CASSAELNTEAFF . . TRBJ1-1 TRBV6-4
TGCAGCGTTAGACTAGCGGGCACAGATACGCAGTATTTT CSVRLAGTDTQYF TRBD2 . TRBJ2-3 TRBV29-1
TGTGCCAGCCGGCGGGACTTGAGCAATCAGCCCCAGCATTTT CASRRDLSNQPQHF . few TRBJ1-5 TRBV28
TGTGCCAGCAGCTTTTTGGGGGGCTCGGGCGCCGAGCAGTACTTC CASSFLGGSGAEQYF . once TRBJ2-7 TRBV7-2
TGTGCCAGCAGTTTTCGTCGGGGACTATCCTACGAGCAGTACTTC CASSFRRGLSYEQYF TRBD2 . TRBJ2-7 TRBV5-6
TGTGCCAGCAGCCGAGCGGTGAACACTGAAGCTTTCTTT CASSRAVNTEAFF . . TRBJ1-1 TRBV6-6
TGTGCCAGTAGCCAAGATAGCTGGACAGGGGCCGAGCAGTACTTC CASSQDSWTGAEQYF TRBD1 . TRBJ2-7 TRBV4-2
TGTGCCTGGAGACTAGCGGGATTGGATACGCAGTATTTT CAWRLAGLDTQYF TRBD2 . TRBJ2-3 TRBV30
TGTGCCAGCAGCTATTTTACAGGGGGCACTGAAGCTTTCTTT CASSYFTGGTEAFF TRBD1 . TRBJ1-1 TRBV7-9
TGTGCCAGCGGGAAAAGGGGTGACGTTGGCTACACCTTC CASGKRGDVGYTF . . TRBJ1-2 TRBV2
TGTGCCAGCAGTCCCGGTTCCGATCAGCCCCAGCATTTT CASSPGSDQPQHF . . TRBJ1-5 TRBV28
TGCAGTGCTAGAGTGTCCTACGAGCAGTACTTC CSARVSYEQYF . . TRBJ2-7 TRBV20-1
TGTGCCAGCAGTTACGGGGACGGGGTCTATGGCTACACCTTC CASSYGDGVYGYTF . . TRBJ1-2 TRBV6-5
TGTGCCAGCAGCCTCGCGGGGCCTTTTGGTTCTGGAAACACCATATATTTT CASSLAGPFGSGNTIYF . . TRBJ1-3 TRBV7-2
TGTGCCAGCAGTTTACTTTCTTCCTCCTACAATGAGCAGTTCTTC CASSLLSSSYNEQFF . once TRBJ2-1 TRBV28
TGTGCCAGCAGTTTTCCCCAAAAGCCCGCCCCGGGACAGGGGCCTGAAGCTTTCTTT CASSFPQKPAPGQGPEAFF TRBD1 . TRBJ1-1 TRBV28
TGTGCCAGCAGTGACCCGGGATCCACAAAAAACATTCAGTACTTC CASSDPGSTKNIQYF . . TRBJ2-4 TRBV25-1
TGCAGCGTTGCTAGGGACATCGGCCACGAGCAGTACTTC CSVARDIGHEQYF . . TRBJ2-7 TRBV29-1
TGTGCCAGCACCCCAGGGGGTTCTTTTACCTACGAGCAGTACTTC CASTPGGSFTYEQYF TRBD1 . TRBJ2-7 TRBV2
TGTGCCAGCAGGGGGGCCGAGCGAGGTTACTACGAGCAGTACTTC CASRGAERGYYEQYF . . TRBJ2-7 TRBV2
TGCGCCAGCAGCCACCCTCTAGCGGGAGAAAGCACAGATACGCAGTATTTT CASSHPLAGESTDTQYF TRBD2 . TRBJ2-3 TRBV4-1
TGCAGTGCCACTGAAGACACTGAAGCTTTCTTT CSATEDTEAFF . . TRBJ1-1 TRBV20-1
TGTGCCAGCAGTTTAACTAGCGGGCACTACAATGAGCAGTTCTTC CASSLTSGHYNEQFF TRBD2 . TRBJ2-1 TRBV27
TGTGCCAGCAGCTATTACGGGGCCCACGAGCAGTACTTC CASSYYGAHEQYF . . TRBJ2-7 TRBV11-1
TGTGCCAGCTCACCTAGTCAAGCGGGTAATGAAAAACTGTTTTTT CASSPSQAGNEKLFF . . TRBJ1-4 TRBV18
TGTGCCAGCAGCAGAGATACATCTGGAAACACCATATATTTT CASSRDTSGNTIYF . . TRBJ1-3 TRBV7-2
TGCGCCAGCAGCTTGGGAGGAACGGGCAATCAGCCCCAGCATTTT CASSLGGTGNQPQHF . . TRBJ1-5 TRBV5-1